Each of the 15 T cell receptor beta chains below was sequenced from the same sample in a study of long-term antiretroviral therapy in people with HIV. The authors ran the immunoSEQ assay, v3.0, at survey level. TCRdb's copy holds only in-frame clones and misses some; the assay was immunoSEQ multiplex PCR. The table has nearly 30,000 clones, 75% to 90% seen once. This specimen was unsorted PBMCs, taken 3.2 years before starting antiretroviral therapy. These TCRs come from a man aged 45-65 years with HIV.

The CDR3 loop is CASSGRDRVPETQYF. As DNA, the CDR3 is TGTGCCAGCAGTGGACGGGACAGGGTACCAGAGACCCAGTACTTC. This sequence joins TRBV2 and TRBJ2-5, with 9 nucleotides matching TRBD1. The CDR3 has 15 amino acids. The junction had 7 bases not matched to a gene; V was cut back by 4 bases and J by 4 bases. Germline CDR1 is SNHLY and CDR2 is FYNNEI. The whole variable domain, filled in from reference TRBV2 and TRBJ2-5, reads EPEVTQTPSHQVTQMGQEVILRCVPISNHLYFYWYRQILGQKVEFLVSFYNNEISEKSEIFDDQFSVERPDGSNFTLKIRSTKLEDSAMYFCASSGRDRVPETQYFGPGTRLLVL.

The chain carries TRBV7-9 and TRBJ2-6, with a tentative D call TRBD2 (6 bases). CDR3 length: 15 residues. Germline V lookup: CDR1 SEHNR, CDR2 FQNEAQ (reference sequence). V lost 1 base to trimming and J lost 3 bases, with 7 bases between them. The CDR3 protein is CASSLGGVGANVLTF. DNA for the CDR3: TGTGCCAGCAGCTTAGGCGGGGTTGGGGCCAACGTCCTGACTTTC.

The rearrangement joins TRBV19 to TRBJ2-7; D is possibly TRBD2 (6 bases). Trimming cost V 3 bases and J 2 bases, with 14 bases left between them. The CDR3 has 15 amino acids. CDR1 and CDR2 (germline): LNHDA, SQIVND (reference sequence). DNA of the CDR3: TGTGCCAGTAGTATTTTTTTGGGAGGAGCCTACGAGCAGTACTTC. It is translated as CASSIFLGGAYEQYF. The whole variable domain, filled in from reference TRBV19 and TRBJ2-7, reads DGGITQSPKYLFRKEGQNVTLSCEQNLNHDAMYWYRQDPGQGLRLIYYSQIVNDFQKGDIAEGYSVSREKKESFPLTVTSAQKNPTAFYLCASSIFLGGAYEQYFGPGTRLTVT.

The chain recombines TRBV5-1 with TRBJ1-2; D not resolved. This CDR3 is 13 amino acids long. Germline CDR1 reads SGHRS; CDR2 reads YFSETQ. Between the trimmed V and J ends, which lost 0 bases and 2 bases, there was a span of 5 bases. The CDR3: CASSLGPNYGYTF. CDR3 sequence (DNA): TGCGCCAGCAGCTTGGGACCGAACTATGGCTACACCTTC.

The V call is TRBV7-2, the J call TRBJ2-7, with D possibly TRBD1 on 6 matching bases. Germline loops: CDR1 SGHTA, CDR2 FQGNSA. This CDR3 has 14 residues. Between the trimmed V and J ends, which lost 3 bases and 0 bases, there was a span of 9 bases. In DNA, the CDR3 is TGTGCCAGCAGCTTGACAGGCTTCTCCTACGAGCAGTACTTC. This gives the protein CASSLTGFSYEQYF.

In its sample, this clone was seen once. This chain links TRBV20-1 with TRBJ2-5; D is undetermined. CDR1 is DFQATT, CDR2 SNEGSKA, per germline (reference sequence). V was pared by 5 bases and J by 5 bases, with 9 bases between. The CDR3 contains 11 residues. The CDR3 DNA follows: TGCAGTGCTCGAGCGCGGGAGACCCAGTACTTC. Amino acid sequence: CSARARETQYF.

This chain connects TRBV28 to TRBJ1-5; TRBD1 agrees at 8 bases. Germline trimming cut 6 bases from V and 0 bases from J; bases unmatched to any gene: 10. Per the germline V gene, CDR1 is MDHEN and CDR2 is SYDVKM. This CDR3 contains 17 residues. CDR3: CASRLGQDLNSNQPQHF. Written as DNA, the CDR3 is TGTGCCAGCAGGTTGGGACAGGACCTTAATAGCAATCAGCCCCAGCATTTT.

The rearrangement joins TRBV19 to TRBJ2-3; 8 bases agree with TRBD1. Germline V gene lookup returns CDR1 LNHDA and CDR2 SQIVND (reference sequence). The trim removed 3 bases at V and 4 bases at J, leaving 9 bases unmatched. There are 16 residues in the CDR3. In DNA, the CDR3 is TGTGCCAGTAGTATCCAGGGGGCAAGTTCGGCAGATACGCAGTATTTT. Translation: CASSIQGASSADTQYF.

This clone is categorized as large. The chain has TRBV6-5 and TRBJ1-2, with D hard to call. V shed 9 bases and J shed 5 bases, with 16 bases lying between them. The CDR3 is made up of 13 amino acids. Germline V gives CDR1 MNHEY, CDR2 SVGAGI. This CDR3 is CARPKNLGYGYTF. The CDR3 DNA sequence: TGTGCCAGGCCAAAAAATCTGGGATATGGCTACACCTTC.

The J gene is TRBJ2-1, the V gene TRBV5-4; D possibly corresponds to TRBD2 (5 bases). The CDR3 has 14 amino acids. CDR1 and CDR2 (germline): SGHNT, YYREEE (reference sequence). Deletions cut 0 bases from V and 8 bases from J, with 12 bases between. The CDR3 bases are TGTGCCAGCAGCTTGGAAAGGAGGAGCGATGAGCAGTTCTTC. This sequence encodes CASSLERRSDEQFF.

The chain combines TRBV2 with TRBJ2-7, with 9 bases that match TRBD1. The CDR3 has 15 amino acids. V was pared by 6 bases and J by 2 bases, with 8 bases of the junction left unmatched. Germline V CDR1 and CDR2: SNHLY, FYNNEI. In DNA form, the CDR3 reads TGTGCCAGCAGCCCCCGGGACAGGGTAGCCTACGAGCAGTACTTC. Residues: CASSPRDRVAYEQYF.

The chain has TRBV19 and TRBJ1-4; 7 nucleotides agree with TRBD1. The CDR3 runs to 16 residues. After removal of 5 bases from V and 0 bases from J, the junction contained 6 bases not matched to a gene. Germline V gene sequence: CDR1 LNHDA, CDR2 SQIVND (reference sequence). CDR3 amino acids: CASSGAGGSTNEKLFF. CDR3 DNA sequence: TGTGCCAGTAGTGGGGCAGGGGGTTCAACTAATGAAAAACTGTTTTTT.

The CDR3 nucleotides read TGTGCCAGCAGCTTAACTCCGGCAGGTGGGGGCTACACCTTC. It encodes CASSLTPAGGGYTF. This sequence joins TRBV7-3 and TRBJ1-2; no clear D gene. Germline-derived CDR1 and CDR2 are SGHTA and FQGTGA. With 0 bases removed from V and 8 bases from J, the gap between germline ends came to 13 bases. This CDR3 is 14 amino acids long.

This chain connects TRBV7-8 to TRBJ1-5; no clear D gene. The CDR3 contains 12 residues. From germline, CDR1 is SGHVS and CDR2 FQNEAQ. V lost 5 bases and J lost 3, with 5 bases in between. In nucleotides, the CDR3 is TGTGCCAGCAGCCGGGTCAATCAGCCCCAGCATTTT. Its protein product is CASSRVNQPQHF.

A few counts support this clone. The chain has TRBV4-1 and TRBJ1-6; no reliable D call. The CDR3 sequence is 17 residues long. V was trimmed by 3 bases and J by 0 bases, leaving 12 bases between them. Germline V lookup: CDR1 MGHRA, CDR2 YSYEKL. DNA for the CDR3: TGCGCCAGCAGCCAGGTAGATCTCGTCTCCTATAATTCACCCCTCCACTTT. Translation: CASSQVDLVSYNSPLHF.